This T cell receptor beta chain was identified during a study of blood T cell repertoires in COVID-19 (dated by TCRdb to the early 2020s). In the study overall: Samples from collaborators originated in the United States, Italy and Spain and spanned both the acute and convalescent phases of COVID-19. The prospective study material was composed of cDNA or gDNA derived from T cells, B-cell-depleted T cells, or PBMCs. The dataset comprised deeply sampled blood TCRbeta repertoires from subjects exposed to, actively infected with, or recovered from COVID-19. The repertoires were made available in a free public database intended to serve as a resource for research on the immune response to SARS-CoV-2. Samples came from the ongoing ImmuneRACE study (first 160 participants) plus 1,254 subjects from 6 global collaborators. The sample metadata nearly always contained a de-identified subject ID, COVID-19 status, age in years and sex. HLA class I and class II types, where available, came from metadata supplied by the sample provider rather than from assay-based typing. The research as a whole found: The quantity of clinical and demographic metadata differed by source and by participant and was supplied without curation.

Collaborating institutions collected whole blood in K2EDTA tubes following their own protocols. For TCRbeta analysis, collaborators shipped samples in one of three forms: frozen whole blood, isolated PBMCs, or DNA extracted from either of those sample types. TCRbeta CDR3 regions were amplified from genomic DNA by means of the immunoSEQ Assay, a bias-controlled multiplex PCR. The study's processing was this. Nucleated cell counts per sample were estimated from amplification of reference gene primers within the assay. Sequence reads were collapsed and filtered to measure the absolute abundance of every unique TCRbeta CDR3 rearrangement. For each sample, productive Simpson clonality was calculated as the square root of Simpson's diversity index across productive rearrangements. TCRdb holds this immuneACCESS table with in-frame rearrangements only. Some clones are missing; in checked studies, unresolved V genes explain under half, and the rest has no known cause. V, J and clone size are those of that table, while D and trimming were read from the DNA. The table for this sample lists 90,000 to 140,000 clones; roughly 80% of them were counted only once. In total, the top ten clones hold roughly 15% of the sample.

In the germline V gene (reference sequence), CDR1 corresponds to LGHDT and CDR2 to YNNKEL. The CDR3 holds 16 amino acids from the cysteine to the phenylalanine. Only CDR3 DNA is held: 48 bases, read in frame from base 1. The V end loses 2 bases and the J end loses 4 bases, and a stretch of 14 bases separates them. Turning to this clone: Its antigen target is currently unknown. No base-level quality is on record; no much larger clone is a single base apart.

The TCR sequence derives from a woman older than 75 with acute or convalescent COVID-19. What was sequenced was peripheral blood. This chain is built from TRBV3-1 (or the pseudogene TRBV3-2) and TRBJ1-4, with TRBD1 perhaps the D gene, on 5 matching bases. The CDR3 sequence is CASSQKGAGNNEKLFF. The nucleotides read TGTGCCAGCAGCCAAAAGGGTGCAGGGAATAATGAAAAACTGTTTTTT.